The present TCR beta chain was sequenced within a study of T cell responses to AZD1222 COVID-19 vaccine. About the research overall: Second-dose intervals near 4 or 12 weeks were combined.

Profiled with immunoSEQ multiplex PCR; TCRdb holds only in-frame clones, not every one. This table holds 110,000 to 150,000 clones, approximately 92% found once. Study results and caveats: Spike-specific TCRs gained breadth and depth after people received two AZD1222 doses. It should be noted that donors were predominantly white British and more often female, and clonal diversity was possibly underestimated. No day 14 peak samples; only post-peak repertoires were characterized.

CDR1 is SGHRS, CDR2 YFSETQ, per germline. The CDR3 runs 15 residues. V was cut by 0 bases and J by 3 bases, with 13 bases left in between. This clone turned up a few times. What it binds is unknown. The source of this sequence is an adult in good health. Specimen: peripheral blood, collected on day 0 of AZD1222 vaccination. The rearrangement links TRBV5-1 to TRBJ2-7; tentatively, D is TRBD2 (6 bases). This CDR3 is CASSLEARGGYEQYF. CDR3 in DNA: TGCGCCAGCAGCTTGGAAGCGCGGGGAGGCTACGAGCAGTACTTC.